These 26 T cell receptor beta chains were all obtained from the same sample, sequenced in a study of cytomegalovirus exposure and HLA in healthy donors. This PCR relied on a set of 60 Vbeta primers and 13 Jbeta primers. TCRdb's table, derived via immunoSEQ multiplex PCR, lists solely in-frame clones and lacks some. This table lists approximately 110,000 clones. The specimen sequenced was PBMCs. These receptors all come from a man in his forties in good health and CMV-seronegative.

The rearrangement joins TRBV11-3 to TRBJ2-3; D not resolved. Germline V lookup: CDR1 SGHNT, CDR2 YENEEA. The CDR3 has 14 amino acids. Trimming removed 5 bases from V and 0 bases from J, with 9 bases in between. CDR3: CASSPSASTDTQYF. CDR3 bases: TGTGCCAGCAGCCCTAGTGCTAGCACAGATACGCAGTATTTT.

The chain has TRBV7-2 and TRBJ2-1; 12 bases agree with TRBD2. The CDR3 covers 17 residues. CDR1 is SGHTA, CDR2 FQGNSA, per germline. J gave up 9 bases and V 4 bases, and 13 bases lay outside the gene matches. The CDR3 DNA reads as TGTGCCAGCAGCTATACATGGCGGCTAGCGGGAGGGATTGAGCAGTTCTTC. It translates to CASSYTWRLAGGIEQFF.

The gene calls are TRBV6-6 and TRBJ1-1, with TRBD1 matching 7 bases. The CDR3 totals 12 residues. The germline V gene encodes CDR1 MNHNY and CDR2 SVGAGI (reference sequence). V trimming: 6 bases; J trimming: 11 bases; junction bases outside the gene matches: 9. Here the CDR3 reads CASSLPGGPAFF. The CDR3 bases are TGTGCCAGCAGCCTCCCAGGGGGTCCGGCTTTCTTT.

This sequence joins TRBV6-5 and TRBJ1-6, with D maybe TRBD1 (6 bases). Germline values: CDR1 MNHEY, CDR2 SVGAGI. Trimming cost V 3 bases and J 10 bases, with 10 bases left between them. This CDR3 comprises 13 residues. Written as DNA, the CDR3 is TGTGCCAGCAGTTATGTAGGGGGATCACCCCTCCACTTT. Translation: CASSYVGGSPLHF.

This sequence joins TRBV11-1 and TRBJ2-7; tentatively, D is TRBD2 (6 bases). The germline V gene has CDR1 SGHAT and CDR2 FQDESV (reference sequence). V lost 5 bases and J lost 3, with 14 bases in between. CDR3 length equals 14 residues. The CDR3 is CASSPAAGYYEQYF. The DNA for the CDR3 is TGTGCCAGCAGCCCTGCCGCGGGGTACTACGAGCAGTACTTC.

The CDR3 region has the DNA TGTGCCAGTAGTAAACCCAATTTCGGTGAGCAGTTCTTC. Translated, it gives CASSKPNFGEQFF. This chain uses TRBV19 with TRBJ2-1; D ambiguous. The CDR3 is 13 amino acids. Germline V gene data show CDR1 as LNHDA and CDR2 as SQIVND (reference sequence). Trimming removed 4 bases from V and 9 bases from J, with 13 bases in between.

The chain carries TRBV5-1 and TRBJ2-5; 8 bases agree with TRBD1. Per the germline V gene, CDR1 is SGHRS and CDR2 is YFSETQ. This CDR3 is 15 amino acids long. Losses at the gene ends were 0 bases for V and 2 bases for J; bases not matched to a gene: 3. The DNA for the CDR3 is TGCGCCAGCAGCTTGGGACAGGGGCCACAAGAGACCCAGTACTTC. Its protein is CASSLGQGPQETQYF.

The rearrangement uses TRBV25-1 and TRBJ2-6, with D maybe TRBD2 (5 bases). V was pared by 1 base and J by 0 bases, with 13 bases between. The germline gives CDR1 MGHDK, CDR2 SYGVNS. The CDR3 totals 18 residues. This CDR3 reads CASSEFFSGDSGANVLTF. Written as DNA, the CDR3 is TGTGCCAGCAGTGAATTTTTCTCCGGGGACTCTGGGGCCAACGTCCTGACTTTC.

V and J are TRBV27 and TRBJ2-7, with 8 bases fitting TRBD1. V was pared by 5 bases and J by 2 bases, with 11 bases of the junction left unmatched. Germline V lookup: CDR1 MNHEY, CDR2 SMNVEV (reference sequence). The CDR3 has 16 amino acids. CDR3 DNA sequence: TGTGCCAGCAGTCATTCAGGGGGCGCGCGGGCCTACGAGCAGTACTTC. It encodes CASSHSGGARAYEQYF.

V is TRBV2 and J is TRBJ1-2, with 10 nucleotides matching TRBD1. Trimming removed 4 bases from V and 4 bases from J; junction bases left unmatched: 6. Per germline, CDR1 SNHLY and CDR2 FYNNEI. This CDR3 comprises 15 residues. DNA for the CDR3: TGTGCCAGCAGTGTCCCGGGACAGGGGACCTATGGCTACACCTTC. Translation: CASSVPGQGTYGYTF.

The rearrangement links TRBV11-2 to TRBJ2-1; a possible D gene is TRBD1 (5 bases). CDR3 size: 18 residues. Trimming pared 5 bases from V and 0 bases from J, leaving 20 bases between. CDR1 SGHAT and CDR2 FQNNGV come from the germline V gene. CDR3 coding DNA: TGTGCCAGCAGCGCAGTATATTCTAGGGGTGGCTCCTACAATGAGCAGTTCTTC. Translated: CASSAVYSRGGSYNEQFF.

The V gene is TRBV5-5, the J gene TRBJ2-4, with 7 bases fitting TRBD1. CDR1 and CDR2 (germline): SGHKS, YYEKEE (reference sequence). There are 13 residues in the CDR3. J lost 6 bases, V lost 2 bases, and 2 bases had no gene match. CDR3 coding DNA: TGTGCCAGCAGCTTTAACAGGGGAAACATTCAGTACTTC. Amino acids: CASSFNRGNIQYF.

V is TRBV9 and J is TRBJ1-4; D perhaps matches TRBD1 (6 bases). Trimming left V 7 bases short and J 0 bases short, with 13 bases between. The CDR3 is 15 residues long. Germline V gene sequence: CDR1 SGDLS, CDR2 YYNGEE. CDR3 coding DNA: TGTGCCAGCCGCAAGGGGGATGCAACTAATGAAAAACTGTTTTTT. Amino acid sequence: CASRKGDATNEKLFF.

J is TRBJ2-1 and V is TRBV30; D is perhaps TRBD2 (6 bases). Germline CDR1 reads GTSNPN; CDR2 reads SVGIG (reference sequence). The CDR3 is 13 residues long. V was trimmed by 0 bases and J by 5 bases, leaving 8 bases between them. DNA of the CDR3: TGTGCCTGGAGTGTACTAGCCAACAATGAGCAGTTCTTC. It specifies CAWSVLANNEQFF.

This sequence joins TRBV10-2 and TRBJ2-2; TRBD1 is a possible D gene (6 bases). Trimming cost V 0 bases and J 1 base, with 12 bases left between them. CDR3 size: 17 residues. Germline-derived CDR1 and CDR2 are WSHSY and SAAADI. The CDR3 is CASSESWGRGNTGELFF. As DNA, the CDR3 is TGCGCCAGCAGTGAGTCTTGGGGCAGGGGGAACACCGGGGAGCTGTTTTTT.

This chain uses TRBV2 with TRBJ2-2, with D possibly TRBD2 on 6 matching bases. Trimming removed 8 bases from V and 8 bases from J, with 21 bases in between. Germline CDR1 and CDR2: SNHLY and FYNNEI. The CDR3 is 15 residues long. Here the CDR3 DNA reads TGTGCCAGCGGAAGACTGGCGGGGTCATTGGGGGAGCTGTTTTTT. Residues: CASGRLAGSLGELFF. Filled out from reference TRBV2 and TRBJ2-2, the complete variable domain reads EPEVTQTPSHQVTQMGQEVILRCVPISNHLYFYWYRQILGQKVEFLVSFYNNEISEKSEIFDDQFSVERPDGSNFTLKIRSTKLEDSAMYFCASGRLAGSLGELFFGEGSRLTVL.

CDR3 in amino acids: CASSPSFASTDTQYF. As DNA, the CDR3 is TGCGCCAGCAGTCCTAGCTTCGCTAGCACAGATACGCAGTATTTT. V gene TRBV10-2 combines with J gene TRBJ2-3; the D gene is possibly TRBD2 (5 bases). The V end lost 5 bases, the J end lost 0 bases, and 12 bases lay between the germline ends. CDR3 size: 15 residues. Germline lookup yields CDR1 WSHSY and CDR2 SAAADI.

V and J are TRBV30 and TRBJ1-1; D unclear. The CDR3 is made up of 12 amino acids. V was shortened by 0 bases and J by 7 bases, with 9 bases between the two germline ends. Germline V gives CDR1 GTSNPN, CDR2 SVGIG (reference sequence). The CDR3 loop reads CAWSVLRGEAFF. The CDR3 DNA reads TGTGCCTGGAGTGTACTGAGAGGTGAAGCTTTCTTT.

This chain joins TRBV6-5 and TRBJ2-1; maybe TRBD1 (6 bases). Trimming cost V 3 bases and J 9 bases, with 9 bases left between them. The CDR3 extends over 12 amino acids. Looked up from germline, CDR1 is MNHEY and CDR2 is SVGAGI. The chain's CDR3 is CASSYTGIEQFF. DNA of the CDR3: TGTGCCAGCAGTTATACAGGGATTGAGCAGTTCTTC.

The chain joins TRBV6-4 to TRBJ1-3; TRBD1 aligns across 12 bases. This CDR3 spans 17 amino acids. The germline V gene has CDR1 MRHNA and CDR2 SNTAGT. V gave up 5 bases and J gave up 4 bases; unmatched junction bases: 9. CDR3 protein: CASSHGGQGAGGNTIYF. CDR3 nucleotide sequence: TGTGCCAGCAGTCACGGGGGACAGGGGGCAGGAGGAAACACCATATATTTT.

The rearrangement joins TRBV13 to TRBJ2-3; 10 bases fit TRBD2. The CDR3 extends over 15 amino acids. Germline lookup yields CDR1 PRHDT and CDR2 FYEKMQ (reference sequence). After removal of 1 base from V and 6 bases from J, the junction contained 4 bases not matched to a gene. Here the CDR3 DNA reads TGTGCCAGCAGCTTAGAGGCTAGCGGGAGTGATACGCAGTATTTT. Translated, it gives CASSLEASGSDTQYF. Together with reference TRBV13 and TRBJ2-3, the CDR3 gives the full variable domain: AAGVIQSPRHLIKEKRETATLKCYPIPRHDTVYWYQQGPGQDPQFLISFYEKMQSDKGSIPDRFSAQQFSDYHSELNMSSLELGDSALYFCASSLEASGSDTQYFGPGTRLTVL.

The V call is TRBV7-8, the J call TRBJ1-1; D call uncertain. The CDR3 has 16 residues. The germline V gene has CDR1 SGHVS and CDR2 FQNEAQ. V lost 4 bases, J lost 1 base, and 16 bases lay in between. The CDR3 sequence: CASSSPNDIQNTEAFF. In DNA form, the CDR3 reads TGTGCCAGCAGCTCACCAAACGACATACAGAACACTGAAGCTTTCTTT. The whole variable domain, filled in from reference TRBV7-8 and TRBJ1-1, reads GAGVSQSPRYKVAKRGQDVALRCDPISGHVSLFWYQQALGQGPEFLTYFQNEAQLDKSGLPSDRFFAERPEGSVSTLKIQRTQQEDSAVYLCASSSPNDIQNTEAFFGQGTRLTVV.

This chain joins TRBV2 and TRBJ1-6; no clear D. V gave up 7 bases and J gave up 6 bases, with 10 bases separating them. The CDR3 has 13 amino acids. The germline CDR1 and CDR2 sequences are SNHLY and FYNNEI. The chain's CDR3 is CASTSESNSPLHF. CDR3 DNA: TGTGCCAGCACGTCTGAGTCTAATTCACCCCTCCACTTT.

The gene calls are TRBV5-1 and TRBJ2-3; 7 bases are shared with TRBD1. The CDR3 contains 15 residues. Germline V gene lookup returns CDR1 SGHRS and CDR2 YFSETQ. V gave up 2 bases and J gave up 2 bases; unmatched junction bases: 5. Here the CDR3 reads CASSFGDRITDTQYF. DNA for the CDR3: TGCGCCAGCAGCTTCGGGGACAGAATCACAGATACGCAGTATTTT.

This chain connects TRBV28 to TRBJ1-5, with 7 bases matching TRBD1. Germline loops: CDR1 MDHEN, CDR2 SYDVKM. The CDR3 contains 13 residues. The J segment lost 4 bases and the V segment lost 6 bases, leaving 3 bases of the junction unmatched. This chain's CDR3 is CASRLTGNQPQHF. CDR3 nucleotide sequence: TGTGCCAGCAGGCTGACAGGGAATCAGCCCCAGCATTTT. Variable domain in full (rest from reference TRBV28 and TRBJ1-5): DVKVTQSSRYLVKRTGEKVFLECVQDMDHENMFWYRQDPGLGLRLIYFSYDVKMKEKGDIPEGYSVSREKKERFSLILESASTNQTSMYLCASRLTGNQPQHFGDGTRLSIL.

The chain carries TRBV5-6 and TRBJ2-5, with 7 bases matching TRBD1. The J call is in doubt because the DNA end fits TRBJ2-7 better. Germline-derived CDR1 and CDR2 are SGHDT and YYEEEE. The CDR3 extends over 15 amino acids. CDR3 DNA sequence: TGTGCCAGCAGCTTCCTCGGGACAGCTTCCTACGAGCAGTACTTC. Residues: CASSFLGTASYEQYF.